The rows below give T cell receptor beta chains drawn from one sample of a study of early T cells in non-severe SARS-CoV-2 infection. TCRdb re-called the 5' RACE reads through MiXCR, storing one row per CDR3 protein. The table has around 83,000 distinct CDR3 sequences, approximately 12% seen once. Material: whole blood, obtained at baseline. The source of these receptors is an adult who was a healthcare worker with PCR-confirmed SARS-CoV-2 infection or an uninfected control (not recorded which). Each CDR3 is given with its conserved first and last residue. Fields, in order: V gene, clone size, D gene, J gene, CDR3 DNA, CDR3 protein. A D gene is named only where the DNA matches it firmly. Clone size is shown for a subset of rows, as once, few, many or a class of expanded clone.

TRBV3-1	few	NA	TRBJ2-7	TGTGCCAGCAGCCAAGTAGACGGTTTCGAGCAGTACTTC	CASSQVDGFEQYF
TRBV28	few	TRBD2	TRBJ2-2	TGTGCCAGCACCCGGACTAGCGGGAGTTCCGGGGAGCTGTTTTTT	CASTRTSGSSGELFF
TRBV6-2/TRBV6-3	NA	NA	TRBJ2-1	TGTGCCAGCAGTCGCCTCTGGGGACCAGCGGACGTTAACAATGAGCAGTTCTTC	CASSRLWGPADVNNEQFF
TRBV19	NA	NA	TRBJ2-7	TGTGCCAGTAGTCTCTCCGGGACACAATCCTACGAGCAGTACTTC	CASSLSGTQSYEQYF
TRBV18	few	NA	TRBJ2-6	TGTGCCAGCTCGCCAAGCTCTGGGGCCAACGTCCTGACTTTC	CASSPSSGANVLTF
TRBV7-9	many	NA	TRBJ1-1	TGTGCCAGCAGCCGTAACTCGGCCACTGAAGCTTTCTTT	CASSRNSATEAFF
TRBV25-1	many	NA	TRBJ1-2	TGTGCCAGCAGCCGTTCTTATGGCTACACCTTC	CASSRSYGYTF
TRBV7-3	few	NA	TRBJ1-5	TGTGCCAGCAGGATCAATCAGCCCCAGCATTTT	CASRINQPQHF
TRBV27	many	TRBD2	TRBJ2-2	TGTGCCAGCAGTTCCACTAGCGGGGTTAACACCGGGGAGCTGTTTTTT	CASSSTSGVNTGELFF
TRBV3-1	NA	TRBD2	TRBJ2-1	TGTGCCAGCAGCCAAAGCGGGAGGGTCTACAATGAGCAGTTCTTC	CASSQSGRVYNEQFF
TRBV11-2	few	NA	TRBJ2-3	TGTGCCAGCAGCCCTTCCTCCCGAGATACGCAGTATTTT	CASSPSSRDTQYF
TRBV7-9	NA	NA	TRBJ1-1	TGTGCCAGCAACGGGGTGGAGGCTTTCTTT	CASNGVEAFF
TRBV2	few	NA	TRBJ2-1	TGTGCCAGCAGTGGAGACGGCAAGGCCCATGAGCAGTTCTTC	CASSGDGKAHEQFF
TRBV6-5	few	NA	TRBJ2-1	TGTGCCAGCAGTTACTCGGGGAGTTCCTACAATGAGCAGTTCTTC	CASSYSGSSYNEQFF
TRBV28	NA	TRBD1	TRBJ1-2	TGTGCCAGCAGTTTGGGACAGACTAACTATGGCTACACCTTC	CASSLGQTNYGYTF
TRBV7-9	NA	TRBD2	TRBJ2-1	TGTGCCAGCAGGCCCCTAGCGGGCCCGGACAATGAGCAGTTCTTC	CASRPLAGPDNEQFF
TRBV7-8	NA	NA	TRBJ2-7	TGTGCCAGCAGCTTAGGTTCCGGGAAAAATTACGAGCAGTACTTC	CASSLGSGKNYEQYF
TRBV11-3	few	TRBD1	TRBJ2-3	TGTGCCAGCAGCATTGGGGTTGACAGGGGCCGCACAGATACGCAGTATTTT	CASSIGVDRGRTDTQYF
TRBV18	NA	NA	TRBJ1-2	TGTACCAGCTCACCGGCCGTGGTCTATGGCTACACCTTC	CTSSPAVVYGYTF
TRBV12-3/TRBV12-4	NA	TRBD1	TRBJ1-3	TGTGCCAGCAGCCCCGGGACAGGGGACTTCACTGGAAACACCATATATTTT	CASSPGTGDFTGNTIYF
TRBV6-5	NA	NA	TRBJ2-1	TGTGCCAGCAGCTCCTACCCTGATTCTGCTGAGCAGTTCTTC	CASSSYPDSAEQFF
TRBV29-1	few	NA	TRBJ2-2	TGCAGCGTTGAATTAGCGGACACCGGGGAGCTGTTTTTT	CSVELADTGELFF
TRBV24-1	few	TRBD1	TRBJ2-3	TGTGCCACCAGTGACCGGACAGGCAGCACAGATACGCAGTATTTT	CATSDRTGSTDTQYF
TRBV19	few	NA	TRBJ2-7	TGTGCCAGTAGGAGCCCGGACAGTCGTTACGAGCAGTACTTC	CASRSPDSRYEQYF
TRBV28	many	TRBD2	TRBJ2-1	TGTGCCAGCAGTTCCCTCGCTAGCGGGAGTCAGAACAATGAGCAGTTCTTC	CASSSLASGSQNNEQFF
TRBV12-3/TRBV12-4	many	NA	TRBJ1-6	TGTGCCAGTAGGGCAGGAGGGGAGTCACCCCTCCACTTT	CASRAGGESPLHF
TRBV29-1	NA	NA	TRBJ1-5	TGCAGCGTAGGTGGGGATAGCAATCAGCCCCAGCATTTT	CSVGGDSNQPQHF
TRBV19	few	TRBD1	TRBJ1-1	TGTGCCAGTAGTATTGGACGGACAGGGCTAACTGAAGCTTTCTTT	CASSIGRTGLTEAFF
TRBV7-2	few	NA	TRBJ2-7	TGTGCCAGCAGCCGGGACCTTGGCGAGCAGTACTTC	CASSRDLGEQYF
TRBV5-1	few	NA	TRBJ2-1	TGCGCCAGCAGCTTGGAGTGGGGACCCACTTACAATGAGCAGTTCTTC	CASSLEWGPTYNEQFF
TRBV10-3	few	TRBD2	TRBJ2-6	TGTGCCATCAGCGCAGGACTAGCGGGCCTCTCTGGGGCCAACGTCCTGACTTTC	CAISAGLAGLSGANVLTF